A single T cell receptor (beta chain) is shown here with its context. The CDR3 has 10 residues. Germline V gives CDR1 MDHEN, CDR2 SYDVKM. Trimming removed 8 bases at V and 4 bases at J, with 4 bases between. The time point is: pretreatment peripheral blood. Samples spanned pretreatment and treatment, with 1 to 8 time points per patient. The sample comes from a study of PD-L1 blockade in urothelial cancer. Background on the study: Patients' atezolizumab regimen, 1,200 mg intravenously every 3 weeks, began around 2014.

The method was immunoSEQ multiplex PCR; TCRdb's version includes in-frame clones alone and lacks a portion of them. The data contain 98,000 or so clones, 90% of them singletons. This sequence originates from a man aged 55 to 69 with urothelial cancer. The chain couples TRBV28 to TRBJ2-3; D unresolved. Sequenced here: PBMCs, sampled around atezolizumab (anti-PD-L1) treatment. This chain's CDR3 is CASGPDTQYF. Here the CDR3 DNA reads TGTGCCAGCGGCCCAGATACGCAGTATTTT.